Included here is one T cell receptor (beta chain) sequence, with context. Looked up from germline, CDR1 is LGHDT and CDR2 is YNNKEL (reference sequence). The CDR3 loop spans 15 amino acids. Trimming stripped 1 base from V and 3 bases from J, with 10 bases between. Using immunoSEQ multiplex PCR, the repertoire was profiled, and TCRdb retains in-frame clones only, with some absent. Altogether around 120,000 clones are present, about 87% being singletons, with the ten largest covering 25% to 35%. This record comes from a study of blood T cell repertoires in COVID-19. Sequencing was carried out using peripheral blood. The TCR originated in a woman aged 70 to 79 with acute or convalescent COVID-19. V is TRBV3-1 (or the pseudogene TRBV3-2) and J is TRBJ2-1, with a possible D match to TRBD1 (6 bases). The CDR3 here is CASSQVGGSYNEQFF. In DNA, the CDR3 is TGTGCCAGCAGCCAAGTAGGGGGTAGCTACAATGAGCAGTTCTTC.